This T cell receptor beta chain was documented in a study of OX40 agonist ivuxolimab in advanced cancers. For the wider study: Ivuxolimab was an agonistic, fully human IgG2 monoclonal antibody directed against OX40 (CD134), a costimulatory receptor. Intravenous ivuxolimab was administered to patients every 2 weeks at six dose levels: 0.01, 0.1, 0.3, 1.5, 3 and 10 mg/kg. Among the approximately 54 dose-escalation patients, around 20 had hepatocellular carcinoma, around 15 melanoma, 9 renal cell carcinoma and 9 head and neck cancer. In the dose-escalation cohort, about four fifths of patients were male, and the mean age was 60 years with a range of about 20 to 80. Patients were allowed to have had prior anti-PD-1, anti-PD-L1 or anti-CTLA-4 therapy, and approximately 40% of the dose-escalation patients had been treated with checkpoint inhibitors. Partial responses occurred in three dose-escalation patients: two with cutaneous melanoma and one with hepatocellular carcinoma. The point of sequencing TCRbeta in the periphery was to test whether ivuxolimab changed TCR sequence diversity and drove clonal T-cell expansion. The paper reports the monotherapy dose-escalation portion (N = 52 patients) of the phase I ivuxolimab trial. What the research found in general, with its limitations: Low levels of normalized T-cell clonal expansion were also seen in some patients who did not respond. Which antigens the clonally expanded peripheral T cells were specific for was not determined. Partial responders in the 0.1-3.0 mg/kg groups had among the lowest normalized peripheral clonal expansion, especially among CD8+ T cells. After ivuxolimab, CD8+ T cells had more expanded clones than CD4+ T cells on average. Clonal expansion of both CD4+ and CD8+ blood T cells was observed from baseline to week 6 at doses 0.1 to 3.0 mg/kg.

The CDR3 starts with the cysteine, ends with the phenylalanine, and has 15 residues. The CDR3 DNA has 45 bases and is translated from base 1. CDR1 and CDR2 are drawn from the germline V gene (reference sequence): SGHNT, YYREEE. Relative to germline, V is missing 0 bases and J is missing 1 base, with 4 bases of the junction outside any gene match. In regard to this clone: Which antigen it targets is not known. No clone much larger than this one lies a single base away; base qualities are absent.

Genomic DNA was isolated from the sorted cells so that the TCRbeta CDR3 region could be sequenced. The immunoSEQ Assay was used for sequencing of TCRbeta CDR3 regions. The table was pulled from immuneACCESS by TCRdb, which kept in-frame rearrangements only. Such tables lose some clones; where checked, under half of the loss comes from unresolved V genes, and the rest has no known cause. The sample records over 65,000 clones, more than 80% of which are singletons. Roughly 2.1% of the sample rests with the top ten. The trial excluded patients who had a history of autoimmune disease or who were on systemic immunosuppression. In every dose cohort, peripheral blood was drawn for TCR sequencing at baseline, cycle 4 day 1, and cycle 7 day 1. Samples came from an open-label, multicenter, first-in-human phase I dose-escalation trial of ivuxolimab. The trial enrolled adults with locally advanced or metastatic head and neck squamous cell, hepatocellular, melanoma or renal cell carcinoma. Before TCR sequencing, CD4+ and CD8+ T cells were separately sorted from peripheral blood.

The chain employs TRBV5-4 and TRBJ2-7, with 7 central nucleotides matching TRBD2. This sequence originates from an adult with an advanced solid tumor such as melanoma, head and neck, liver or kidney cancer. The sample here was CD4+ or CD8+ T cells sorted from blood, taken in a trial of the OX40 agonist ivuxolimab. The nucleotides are TGTGCCAGCAGCTTGGTGGGCGGGGGATCCTACGAGCAGTACTTC. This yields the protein CASSLVGGGSYEQYF.